This T cell receptor (beta chain) was obtained from a study of blood T cell repertoires in COVID-19. Study background: Acute and convalescent COVID-19 samples came from the United States, Italy and Spain. The cDNA or gDNA used as material had been derived from T cells, B-cell-depleted T cells, or PBMCs.

In the source study's methods: Reference gene primers were amplified, and this amplification served to estimate nucleated cell counts. TCRdb keeps only in-frame clones here, not all; method: immunoSEQ multiplex PCR. V and J calls and clone size follow that table, whereas D and trimming were derived from the DNA. This table has about 80,000 clones, 78% appearing once. The germline gives CDR1 SGDLS, CDR2 YYNGEE. The CDR3 covers 17 residues. V lost 0 bases and J lost 2; bases outside the gene matches: 2. The receptor was isolated from a human donor in a cohort sampled during active COVID-19. The V gene is TRBV9, the J gene TRBJ2-1; 13 nucleotides align to TRBD2. What was sequenced was peripheral blood. CDR3 region: CASSVETSGGPYNEQFF. Written as DNA, the CDR3 is TGTGCCAGCAGCGTAGAGACTAGCGGGGGGCCCTACAATGAGCAGTTCTTC.